This T cell receptor beta chain was sequenced during a study of blood T cell repertoires in COVID-19. Study-level background: The United States, Italy and Spain were the sources of the acute and convalescent COVID-19 samples. The analysed material was cDNA or gDNA that came from T cells, B-cell-depleted T cells, or PBMCs.

Original methodology: From reference gene primer amplification, estimates of nucleated cell counts were derived. Assay used: immunoSEQ multiplex PCR; TCRdb lists only in-frame clones, some missing. V, J and clone size reflect that table, while D and trimming were determined from the DNA. The data hold 150,000 or so clones, with about 90% observed a single time. Recruitment covered fewer than 25 US areas and drew participants whose ages spanned roughly 18 to 95 years. The TCR comes from a human donor with acute COVID-19. The donor label of this sample is uncertain. The sequenced material came from PBMCs or T cells enriched from blood (not recorded which).

The CDR3 DNA sequence: TGTGCCAGCAGCTTAGTGGCGAACACTGAAGCTTTCTTT. Residues: CASSLVANTEAFF. The chain uses TRBV7-9 and TRBJ1-1, with D uncertain. There are 13 residues in the CDR3. With 1 base removed from V and 1 base from J, the gap between germline ends came to 4 bases. The germline V gene has CDR1 SEHNR and CDR2 FQNEAQ (reference sequence).